This passage covers 10 T cell receptor beta chains from one sample sequenced in a study of naive and memory T cell subsets. An equimolar mix of two oligonucleotides served as the beta constant-region primer for TRBC1 and TRBC2. Four rounds of PCR amplified the ligated cDNA using nested alpha and beta constant-region primers plus SP2. A single record per CDR3 protein comes from TCRdb applying MiXCR to the UMI-ligation and nested PCR reads. The repertoire holds over 110,000 distinct CDR3 sequences, with under 25% as singletons. Study conclusions and caveats: Naive repertoires, especially CD8, held a few larger clonotypes, possibly memory cells re-expressing CD45RA.

Their antigens remain unidentified. The source material was naive CD8+ T cells from blood. The receptors shown here come from a human donor in good health.

This clonotype occurred a few times. The V and J genes are TRBV29-1 and TRBJ2-2, with TRBD2 matching over 7 bases. Germline values: CDR1 SQVTM, CDR2 ANQGSEA. Trimming removed 4 bases from V and 2 bases from J; junction bases left unmatched: 7. The CDR3 covers 15 residues. DNA for the CDR3: TGCAGCGTTGTGGCCAGCGGGGATAACACCGGGGAGCTGTTTTTT. Translated: CSVVASGDNTGELFF.

J is TRBJ1-1 and V is TRBV20-1; no definite D call. With 4 bases removed from V and 6 bases from J, the gap between germline ends came to 15 bases. This CDR3 is 13 amino acids long. In germline, CDR1 is DFQATT, CDR2 SNEGSKA (reference sequence). CDR3 DNA sequence: TGCAGTGCTAAGTCGTCGGGCTGGGCTGAAGCTTTCTTT. This translates into CSAKSSGWAEAFF.

This clonotype was detected only a few times. The V gene is TRBV19, the J gene TRBJ1-1; D might be TRBD1 (6 bases). Trimming removed 3 bases at V and 0 bases at J, with 11 bases between. The germline V gene encodes CDR1 LNHDA and CDR2 SQIVND (reference sequence). The CDR3 extends over 15 amino acids. Here the CDR3 DNA reads TGTGCCAGTAGTATTACAGGGTCGGTGAACACTGAAGCTTTCTTT. Encoded protein: CASSITGSVNTEAFF.

J is TRBJ1-1 and V is TRBV7-9; no reliable D call. The CDR3 covers 14 residues. Trimming removed 7 bases at V and 3 bases at J, with 15 bases between. CDR1 SEHNR and CDR2 FQNEAQ come from the germline V gene (reference sequence). The DNA for the CDR3 is TGTGCCAGCAACCCCACCCGGGGAGACACTGAAGCTTTCTTT. Protein: CASNPTRGDTEAFF.

This chain connects TRBV7-2 to TRBJ2-1; maybe TRBD1 (6 bases). The V gene's germline CDR1 is SGHTA and CDR2 FQGNSA. The CDR3 length is 13 residues. V gave up 4 bases and J gave up 10 bases, with 14 bases separating them. CDR3 region: CASSSTGFGEQFF. The CDR3 DNA reads as TGTGCCAGCAGCTCTACAGGGTTCGGGGAGCAGTTCTTC.

The J gene is TRBJ2-7, the V gene TRBV29-1, with 7 bases matching TRBD1. J gave up 2 bases and V 7 bases, and 8 bases lay outside the gene matches. Germline values: CDR1 SQVTM, CDR2 ANQGSEA. CDR3 size: 13 residues. The CDR3 loop is CSAKDRRTYEQYF. The CDR3 DNA follows: TGCAGCGCCAAGGACAGGAGGACCTACGAGCAGTACTTC.

This clonotype was recorded a few times. The chain links TRBV20-1 to TRBJ2-1, with TRBD2 matching 10 bases. This CDR3 comprises 16 residues. V shed 0 bases and J 7 bases; nucleotides not matched to a gene: 9. Per germline, CDR1 DFQATT and CDR2 SNEGSKA (reference sequence). CDR3 loop: CSARDLLAGDPNEQFF. The CDR3, as DNA: TGCAGTGCTAGAGATCTTCTAGCGGGAGACCCAAATGAGCAGTTCTTC.

The rearrangement joins TRBV3-1 to TRBJ1-6, with D maybe TRBD1 (5 bases). The germline gives CDR1 LGHDT, CDR2 YNNKEL (reference sequence). This CDR3 has 16 residues. V was pared by 2 bases and J by 9 bases, with 17 bases between. The CDR3 loop reads CASSQIGLGTTSPLHF. The CDR3 DNA sequence: TGTGCCAGCAGCCAAATCGGACTTGGGACTACTTCACCCCTCCACTTT.

This clonotype turned up a few times. This chain links TRBV12-3 or TRBV12-4 with TRBJ2-3; D may match TRBD1 or TRBD2 (5 bases each). The CDR3 loop spans 11 amino acids. V dropped 3 bases and J dropped 9 bases, with 7 bases sitting between them. The CDR3 DNA reads as TGTGCCAGCAGTTTCGGGGCCACGCAGTATTTT. It encodes CASSFGATQYF.

There are a few counts of this clonotype. The chain has TRBV12-5 and TRBJ2-5; TRBD1 aligns across 9 bases. Germline-derived CDR1 and CDR2 are LGHNT and FRNRAP. Trimming took 6 bases from V and 0 from J; bases not matched to a gene: 8. This CDR3 contains 16 residues. CDR3 region: CASGFTGGDHQETQYF. Here the CDR3 DNA reads TGTGCTAGTGGATTTACAGGGGGCGACCACCAAGAGACCCAGTACTTC.